The present entry profiles one T cell receptor (beta chain) with its context. Its antigen remains unidentified. Germline CDR1 is SGHTS and CDR2 is YDEGEE. The CDR3 has 12 amino acids. V was trimmed by 2 bases and J by 6 bases, leaving 9 bases between them. The source of the sample is a study of beta chain features in type 1 diabetes. Notes on the study in general: A moderate, significant TCRB CDR3 shortening appeared in type 1 diabetes across four CD4+ subsets.

By way of CD45RO/CCR7/CD25/CD127/CD95/CD27, the CD4+ regulatory, stem cell-like memory, central memory and naive cells were sorted. The whole isolated RNA underwent reverse transcription, so sequencing captured expressed TCRB transcripts. The table came from immunoSEQ multiplex PCR; TCRdb's copy has only in-frame clones and leaves some out. Of roughly 300,000 clones in the sample, around 15% are singletons; the top ten hold approximately 0.015%. This TCR was recovered from a man aged 30 to 45 with type 1 diabetes. This chain links TRBV5-8 with TRBJ2-7, with D possibly TRBD1 on 5 matching bases. Material: naive CD4+ T cells from blood. CDR3 sequence: CASSFDSPEQYF. DNA of the CDR3: TGTGCCAGCAGCTTCGACAGTCCCGAGCAGTACTTC.